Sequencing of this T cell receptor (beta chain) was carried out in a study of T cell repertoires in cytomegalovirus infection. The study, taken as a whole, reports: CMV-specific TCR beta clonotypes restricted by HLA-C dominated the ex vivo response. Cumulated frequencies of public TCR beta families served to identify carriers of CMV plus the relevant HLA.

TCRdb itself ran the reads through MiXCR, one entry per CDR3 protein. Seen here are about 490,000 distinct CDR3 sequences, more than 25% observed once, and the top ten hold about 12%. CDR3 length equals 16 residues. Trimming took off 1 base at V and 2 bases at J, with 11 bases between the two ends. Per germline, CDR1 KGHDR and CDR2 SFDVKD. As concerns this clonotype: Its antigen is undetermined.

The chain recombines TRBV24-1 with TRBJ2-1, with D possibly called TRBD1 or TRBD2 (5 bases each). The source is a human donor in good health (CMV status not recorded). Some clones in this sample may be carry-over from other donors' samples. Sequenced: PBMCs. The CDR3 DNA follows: TGTGCCACCAGTGATTTAAGTGGGGGAACCTACAATGAGCAGTTCTTC. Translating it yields CATSDLSGGTYNEQFF.